The 5 T cell receptor beta chains below were found in one sample sequenced in a study of PD-1 blockade in mismatch repair-deficient tumors. The method was immunoSEQ multiplex PCR; TCRdb's version includes in-frame clones alone and lacks a portion of them. The sample holds tens of thousands of clones, approximately 88% seen once. The sequences come from peripheral blood, collected 52 weeks after starting pembrolizumab. These receptors were obtained from an adult with mismatch repair-deficient cancer.

This clone appeared a single time. V gene TRBV13 combines with J gene TRBJ1-5; D ambiguous. Trimming stripped 4 bases from V and 7 bases from J, with 8 bases between. Looked up from germline, CDR1 is PRHDT and CDR2 is FYEKMQ (reference sequence). The CDR3 extends over 12 amino acids. CDR3 sequence: CASSSGNQPQHF. Written as DNA, the CDR3 is TGTGCCAGCAGCTCAGGAAACCAGCCCCAGCATTTT. The variable domain in full, with the rest retrieved from reference TRBV13 and TRBJ1-5, is AAGVIQSPRHLIKEKRETATLKCYPIPRHDTVYWYQQGPGQDPQFLISFYEKMQSDKGSIPDRFSAQQFSDYHSELNMSSLELGDSALYFCASSSGNQPQHFGDGTRLSIL.

This CDR3 is CASSFSLRTSGTPYEQYF. CDR3 nucleotide sequence: TGTGCCAGCAGCTTCTCTCTTAGGACTAGCGGGACCCCCTACGAGCAGTACTTC. The chain employs TRBV11-3 and TRBJ2-7; 12 bases align to TRBD2. J lost 2 bases, V lost 3 bases, and 11 bases had no gene match. The CDR3 has 18 residues. Per germline, CDR1 SGHNT and CDR2 YENEEA.

CDR3 sequence (DNA): TGTGCCAGCAGCTTTGACCCGGGGCGTGGGGCCAACGTCCTGACTTTC. Its protein is CASSFDPGRGANVLTF. The rearrangement links TRBV5-5 to TRBJ2-6; D tentatively reads TRBD1 or TRBD2 (5 bases each). Trimming took off 2 bases at V and 3 bases at J, with 12 bases between the two ends. From germline, CDR1 is SGHKS and CDR2 YYEKEE (reference sequence). The CDR3 consists of 16 residues.

V gene TRBV13 combines with J gene TRBJ2-1; D remains ambiguous. The germline V gene encodes CDR1 PRHDT and CDR2 FYEKMQ (reference sequence). V was clipped by 2 bases and J by 9 bases, with 8 bases between them. The length of the CDR3 is 12 residues. CDR3 protein: CASSLQETEQFF. In DNA form, the CDR3 reads TGTGCCAGCAGCTTACAGGAGACTGAGCAGTTCTTC.

The chain carries TRBV19 and TRBJ1-1, with TRBD1 matching 8 bases. Trimming removed 7 bases from V and 4 bases from J; junction bases left unmatched: 11. Germline CDR1 reads LNHDA; CDR2 reads SQIVND (reference sequence). The length of the CDR3 is 15 residues. The CDR3 reads CASINSGGWGTEAFF. CDR3 coding DNA: TGTGCCAGTATTAATTCAGGGGGCTGGGGCACTGAAGCTTTCTTT.